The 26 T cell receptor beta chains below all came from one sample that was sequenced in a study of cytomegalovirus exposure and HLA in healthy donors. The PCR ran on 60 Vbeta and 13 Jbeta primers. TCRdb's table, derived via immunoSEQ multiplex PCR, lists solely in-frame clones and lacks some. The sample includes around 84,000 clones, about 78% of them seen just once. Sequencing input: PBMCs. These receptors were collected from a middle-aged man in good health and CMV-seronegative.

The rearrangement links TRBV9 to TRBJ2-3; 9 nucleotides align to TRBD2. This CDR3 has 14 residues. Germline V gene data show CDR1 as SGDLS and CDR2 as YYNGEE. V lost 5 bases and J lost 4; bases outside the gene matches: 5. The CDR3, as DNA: TGTGCCAGCAGTCGACTAGCGGAATCAGATACGCAGTATTTT. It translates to CASSRLAESDTQYF.

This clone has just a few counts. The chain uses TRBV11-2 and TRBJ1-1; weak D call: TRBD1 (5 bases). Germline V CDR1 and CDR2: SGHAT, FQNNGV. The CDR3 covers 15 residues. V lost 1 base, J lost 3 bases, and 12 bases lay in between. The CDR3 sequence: CASSLGAAGDTEAFF. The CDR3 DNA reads TGTGCCAGCAGCTTAGGAGCCGCGGGGGACACTGAAGCTTTCTTT.

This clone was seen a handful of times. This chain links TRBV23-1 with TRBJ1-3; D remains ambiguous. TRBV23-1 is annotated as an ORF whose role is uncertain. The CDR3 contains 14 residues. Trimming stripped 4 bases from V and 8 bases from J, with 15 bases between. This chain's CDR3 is CASSPYSLGDTIYF. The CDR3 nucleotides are TGCGCCAGCAGTCCGTATAGCCTCGGGGACACCATATATTTT.

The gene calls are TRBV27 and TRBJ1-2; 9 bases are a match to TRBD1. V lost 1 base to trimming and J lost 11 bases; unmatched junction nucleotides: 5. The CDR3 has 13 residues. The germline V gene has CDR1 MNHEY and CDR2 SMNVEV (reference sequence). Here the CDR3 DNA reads TGTGCCAGCAGTTTATGGGGACAGGGTAGTTACACCTTC. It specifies CASSLWGQGSYTF.

The CDR3 loop is CASSPITTGGEAFF. The CDR3 DNA sequence: TGTGCCAGCAGCCCTATAACGACAGGGGGGGAAGCTTTCTTT. The genes are TRBV9 and TRBJ1-1, with TRBD1 matching 9 bases. CDR3 length equals 14 residues. Trimming removed 4 bases from V and 8 bases from J; junction bases left unmatched: 9. Germline CDR1 and CDR2: SGDLS and YYNGEE.

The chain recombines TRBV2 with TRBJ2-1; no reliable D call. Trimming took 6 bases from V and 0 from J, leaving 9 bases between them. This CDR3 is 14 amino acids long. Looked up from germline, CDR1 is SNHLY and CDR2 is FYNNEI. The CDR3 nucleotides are TGTGCCAGCAGAGTAGAAACCTCCTACAATGAGCAGTTCTTC. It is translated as CASRVETSYNEQFF.

The DNA for the CDR3 is TGTGCCAGCTCACCCCCGGGAGGGTACGGTGGAAACACCATATATTTT. Protein sequence: CASSPPGGYGGNTIYF. The V and J genes are TRBV18 and TRBJ1-3, with no clear D. Germline V gives CDR1 KGHSH, CDR2 LQKENI. V was shortened by 3 bases and J by 3 bases, with 15 bases between the two germline ends. There are 16 residues in the CDR3.

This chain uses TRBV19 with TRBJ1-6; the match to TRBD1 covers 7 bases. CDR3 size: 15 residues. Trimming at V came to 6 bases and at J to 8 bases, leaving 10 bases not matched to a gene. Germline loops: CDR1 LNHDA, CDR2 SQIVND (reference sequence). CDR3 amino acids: CASRNNRDRYSPLHF. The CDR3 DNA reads TGTGCCAGTAGGAATAACCGGGACAGATATTCACCCCTCCACTTT.

CDR3 sequence: CASSSRDRGSPEAFF. The DNA for the CDR3 is TGCGCCAGCAGCTCCCGGGACAGGGGATCCCCTGAAGCTTTCTTT. The gene calls are TRBV5-1 and TRBJ1-1, with TRBD1 matching over 10 bases. CDR1 SGHRS and CDR2 YFSETQ come from the germline V gene. The CDR3 is made up of 15 amino acids. The V gene end was trimmed by 3 bases and the J gene end by 6 bases; junction bases not matched to a gene: 8.

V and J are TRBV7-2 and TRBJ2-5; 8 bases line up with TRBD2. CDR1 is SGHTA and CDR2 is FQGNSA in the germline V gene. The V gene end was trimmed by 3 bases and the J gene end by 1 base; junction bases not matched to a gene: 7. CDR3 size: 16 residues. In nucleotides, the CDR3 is TGTGCCAGCAGCTTGGGCAGCGGGGGACCCCAAGAGACCCAGTACTTC. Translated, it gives CASSLGSGGPQETQYF.

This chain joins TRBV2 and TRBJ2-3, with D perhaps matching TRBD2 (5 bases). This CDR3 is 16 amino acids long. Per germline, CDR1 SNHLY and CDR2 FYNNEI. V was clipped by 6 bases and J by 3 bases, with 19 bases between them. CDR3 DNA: TGTGCCAGCAGGACCAGGACTGGCTTTGGAACAGATACGCAGTATTTT. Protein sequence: CASRTRTGFGTDTQYF.

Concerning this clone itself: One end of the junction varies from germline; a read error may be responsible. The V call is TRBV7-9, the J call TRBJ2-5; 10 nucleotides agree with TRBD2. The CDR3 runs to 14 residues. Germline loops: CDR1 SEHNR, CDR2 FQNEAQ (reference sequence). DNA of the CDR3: TGTTCCAGCAGCTCCACTAGCGGGGACGAGACCCAGTACTTC. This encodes CSSSSTSGDETQYF.

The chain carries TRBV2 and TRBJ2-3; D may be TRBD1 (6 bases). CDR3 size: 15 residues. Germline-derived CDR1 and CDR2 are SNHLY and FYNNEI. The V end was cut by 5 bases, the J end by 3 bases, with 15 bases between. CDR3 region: CASSTEQGWTDTQYF. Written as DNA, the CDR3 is TGTGCCAGCAGTACCGAACAGGGCTGGACAGATACGCAGTATTTT. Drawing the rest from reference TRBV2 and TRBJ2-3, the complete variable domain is EPEVTQTPSHQVTQMGQEVILRCVPISNHLYFYWYRQILGQKVEFLVSFYNNEISEKSEIFDDQFSVERPDGSNFTLKIRSTKLEDSAMYFCASSTEQGWTDTQYFGPGTRLTVL.

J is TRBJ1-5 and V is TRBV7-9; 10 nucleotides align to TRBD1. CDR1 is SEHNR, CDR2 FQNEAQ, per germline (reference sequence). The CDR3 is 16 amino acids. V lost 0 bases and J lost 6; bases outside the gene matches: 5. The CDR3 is CASSLAGQGRTQPQHF. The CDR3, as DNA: TGTGCCAGCAGCTTAGCGGGACAGGGGCGGACTCAGCCCCAGCATTTT. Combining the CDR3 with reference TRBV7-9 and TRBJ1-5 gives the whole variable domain DTGVSQNPRHKITKRGQNVTFRCDPISEHNRLYWYRQTLGQGPEFLTYFQNEAQLEKSRLLSDRFSAERPKGSFSTLEIQRTEQGDSAMYLCASSLAGQGRTQPQHFGDGTRLSIL.

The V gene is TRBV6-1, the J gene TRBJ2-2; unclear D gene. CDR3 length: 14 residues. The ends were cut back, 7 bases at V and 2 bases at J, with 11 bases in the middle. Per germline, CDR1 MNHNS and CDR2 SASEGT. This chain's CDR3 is CASNEVQNTGELFF. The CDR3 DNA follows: TGTGCCAGCAACGAGGTCCAAAACACCGGGGAGCTGTTTTTT.

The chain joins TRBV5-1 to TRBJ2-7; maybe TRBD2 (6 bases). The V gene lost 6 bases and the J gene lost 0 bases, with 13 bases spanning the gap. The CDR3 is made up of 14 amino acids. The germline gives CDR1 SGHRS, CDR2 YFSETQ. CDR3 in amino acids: CASTRDSSSYEQYF. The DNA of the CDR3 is TGCGCCAGCACCCGGGACTCAAGCTCCTACGAGCAGTACTTC.

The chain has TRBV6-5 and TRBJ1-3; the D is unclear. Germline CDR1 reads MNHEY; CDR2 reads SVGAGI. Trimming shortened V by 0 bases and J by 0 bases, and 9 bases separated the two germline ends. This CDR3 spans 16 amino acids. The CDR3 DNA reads TGTGCCAGCAGTTACTCCAGACTACGCTCTGGAAACACCATATATTTT. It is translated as CASSYSRLRSGNTIYF.

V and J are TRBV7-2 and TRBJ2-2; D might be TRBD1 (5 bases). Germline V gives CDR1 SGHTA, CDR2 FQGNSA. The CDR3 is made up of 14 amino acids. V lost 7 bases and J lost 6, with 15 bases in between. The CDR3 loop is CASNPKVGAGELFF. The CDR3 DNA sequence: TGTGCCAGCAACCCAAAAGTAGGGGCCGGGGAGCTGTTTTTT.

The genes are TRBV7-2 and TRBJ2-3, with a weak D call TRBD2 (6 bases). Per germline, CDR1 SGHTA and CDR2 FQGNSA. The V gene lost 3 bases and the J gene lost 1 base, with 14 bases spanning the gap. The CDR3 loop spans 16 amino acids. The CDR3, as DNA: TGTGCCAGCAGCTTGACGAGCGGGTTACGCACAGATACGCAGTATTTT. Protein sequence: CASSLTSGLRTDTQYF.

CDR3 sequence reads: CASSLAGTSGGRETQYF. For the CDR3, the DNA is TGCGCCAGCAGCTTGGCCGGGACTAGCGGGGGGCGGGAGACCCAGTACTTC. The V gene is TRBV5-1, the J gene TRBJ2-5, with TRBD2 matching 15 bases. Germline CDR1 SGHRS, CDR2 YFSETQ. The CDR3 is 17 residues long. Trimming cost V 0 bases and J 5 bases; bases outside gene matches: 5.

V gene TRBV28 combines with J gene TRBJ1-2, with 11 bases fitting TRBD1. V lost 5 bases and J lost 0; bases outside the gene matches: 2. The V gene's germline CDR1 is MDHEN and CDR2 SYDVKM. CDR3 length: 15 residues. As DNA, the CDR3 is TGTGCCAGCAGTCGGACAGGGGGCTCTAACTATGGCTACACCTTC. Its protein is CASSRTGGSNYGYTF.

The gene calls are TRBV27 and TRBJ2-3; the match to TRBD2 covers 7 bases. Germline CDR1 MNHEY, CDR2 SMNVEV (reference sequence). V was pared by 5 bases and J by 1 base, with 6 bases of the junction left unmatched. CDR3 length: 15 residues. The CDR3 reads CASSHGAGGTDTQYF. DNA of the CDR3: TGTGCCAGCAGTCATGGGGCGGGGGGCACAGATACGCAGTATTTT.

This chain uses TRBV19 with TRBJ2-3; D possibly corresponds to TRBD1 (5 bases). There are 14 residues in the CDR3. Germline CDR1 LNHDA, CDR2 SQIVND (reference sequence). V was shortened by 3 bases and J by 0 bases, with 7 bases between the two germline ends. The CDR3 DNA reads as TGTGCCAGTAGTATCGACAGTAGCACAGATACGCAGTATTTT. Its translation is CASSIDSSTDTQYF.

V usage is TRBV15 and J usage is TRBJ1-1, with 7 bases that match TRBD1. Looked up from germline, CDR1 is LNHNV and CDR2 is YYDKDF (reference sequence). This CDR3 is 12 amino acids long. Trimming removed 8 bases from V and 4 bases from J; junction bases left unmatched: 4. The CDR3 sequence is CATGDRATEAFF. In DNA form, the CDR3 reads TGTGCCACCGGTGACAGGGCCACTGAAGCTTTCTTT.

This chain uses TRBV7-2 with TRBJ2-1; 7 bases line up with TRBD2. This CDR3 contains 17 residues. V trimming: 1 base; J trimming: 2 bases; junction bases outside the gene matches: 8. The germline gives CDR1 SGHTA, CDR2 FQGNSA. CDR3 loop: CASSLEVGGLTYNEQFF. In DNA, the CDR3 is TGTGCCAGCAGCTTAGAAGTGGGGGGGTTGACCTACAATGAGCAGTTCTTC.

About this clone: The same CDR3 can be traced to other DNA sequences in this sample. The CDR3 DNA sequence: TGTGCCAGCAGTTACTCTCGGGGGAGCACAGATACGCAGTATTTT. Amino acids: CASSYSRGSTDTQYF. V is TRBV6-6 and J is TRBJ2-3, with a possible D match to TRBD2 (6 bases). CDR3 length: 15 residues. V was pared by 0 bases and J by 0 bases, with 7 bases between. Germline values: CDR1 MNHNY, CDR2 SVGAGI (reference sequence).